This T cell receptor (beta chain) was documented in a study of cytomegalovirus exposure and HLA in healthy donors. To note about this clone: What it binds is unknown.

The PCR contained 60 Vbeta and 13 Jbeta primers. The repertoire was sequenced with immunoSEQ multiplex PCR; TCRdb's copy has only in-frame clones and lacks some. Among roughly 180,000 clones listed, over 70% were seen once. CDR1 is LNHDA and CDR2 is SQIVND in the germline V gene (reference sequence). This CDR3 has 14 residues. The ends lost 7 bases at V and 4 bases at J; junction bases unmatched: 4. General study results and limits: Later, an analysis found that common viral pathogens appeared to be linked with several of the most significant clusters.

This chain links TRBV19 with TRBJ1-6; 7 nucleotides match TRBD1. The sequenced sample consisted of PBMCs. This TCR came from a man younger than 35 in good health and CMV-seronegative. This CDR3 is CASTLQGYNSPLHF. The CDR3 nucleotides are TGTGCCAGTACTCTACAGGGGTATAATTCACCCCTCCACTTT. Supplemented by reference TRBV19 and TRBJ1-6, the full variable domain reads DGGITQSPKYLFRKEGQNVTLSCEQNLNHDAMYWYRQDPGQGLRLIYYSQIVNDFQKGDIAEGYSVSREKKESFPLTVTSAQKNPTAFYLCASTLQGYNSPLHFGNGTRLTVT.